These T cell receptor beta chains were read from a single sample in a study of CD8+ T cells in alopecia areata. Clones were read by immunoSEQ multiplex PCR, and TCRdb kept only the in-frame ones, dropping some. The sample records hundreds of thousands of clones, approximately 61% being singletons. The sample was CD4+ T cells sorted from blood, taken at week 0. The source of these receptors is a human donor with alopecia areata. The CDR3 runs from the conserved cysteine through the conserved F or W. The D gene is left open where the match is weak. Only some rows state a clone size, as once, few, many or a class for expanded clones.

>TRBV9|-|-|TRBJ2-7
TGTGCCAGCAGCGTAGGAGCAGGGGACTCCTACGAGCAGTACTTC
CASSVGAGDSYEQYF
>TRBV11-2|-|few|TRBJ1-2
TGTGCCAGCAGCTTAAACGAGGGGAACTATGGCTACACCTTC
CASSLNEGNYGYTF
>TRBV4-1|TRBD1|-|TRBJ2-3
TGCGCCAGCAGTCCTAGGACAGGGGAGGCGGCAGATACGCAGTATTTT
CASSPRTGEAADTQYF
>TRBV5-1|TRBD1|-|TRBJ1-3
TGCGCCAGCAGCCGGGACAGCACCTCGTTCGACACCATATATTTT
CASSRDSTSFDTIYF
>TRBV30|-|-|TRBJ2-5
TGTGCCTGGAGTGTGGGCAGAAGGACTCAAGAGACCCAGTACTTC
CAWSVGRRTQETQYF
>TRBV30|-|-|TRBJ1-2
TGTGCCTGGAGTGTATCAGTTGGCTACACCTTC
CAWSVSVGYTF
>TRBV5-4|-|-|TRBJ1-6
TGTGCCAGCAGCAACAGTAGCTCCTATAATTCACCCCTCCACTTT
CASSNSSSYNSPLHF
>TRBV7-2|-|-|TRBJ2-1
TGTGCCAGCGTCCTACAGGGGACTTACAATGAGCAGTTCTTC
CASVLQGTYNEQFF
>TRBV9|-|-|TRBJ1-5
TGTGCCAGCAGCGTAGGGCTGGGGGATCAGCCCCAGCATTTT
CASSVGLGDQPQHF
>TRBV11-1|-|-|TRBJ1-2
TGTGCCAGCAGCTTGACTTTATCATTCGGCTACACCTTC
CASSLTLSFGYTF
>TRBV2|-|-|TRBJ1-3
TGTGCCAGCAGGCCGGGACACTCTGGAAACACCATATATTTT
CASRPGHSGNTIYF
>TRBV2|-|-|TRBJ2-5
TGTGCCAGCAGTGAACGGGTTAGCTTGGAGACCCAGTACTTC
CASSERVSLETQYF
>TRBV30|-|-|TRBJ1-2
TGTGCCTGGAGAGGGCCCTTACTCTACACCTTC
CAWRGPLLYTF
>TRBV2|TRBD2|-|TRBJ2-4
TGTGCCAGCAGGGGACGGACTAGCGGGGACCAAAACATTCAGTACTTC
CASRGRTSGDQNIQYF
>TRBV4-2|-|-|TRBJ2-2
TGTGCCAGCAGCCAAGATGACCGGGGCGCGGGAACCGGGGAGCTGTTTTTT
CASSQDDRGAGTGELFF
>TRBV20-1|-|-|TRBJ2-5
TGCAGTGCTGGAGTAACCCAGTACTTC
CSAGVTQYF
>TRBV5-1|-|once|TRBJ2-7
TGCGCCAGCAGCTTGGACAGGCGCACGTCGGGCGAGCAGTACTTC
CASSLDRRTSGEQYF
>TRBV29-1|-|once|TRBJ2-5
TGCAGCGCTAAGGGGTGGAGATACCAAGAGACCCAATACTTC
CSAKGWRYQETQYF
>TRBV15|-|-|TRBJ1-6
TGTGCCACCAGCAGAGACTACGGGGGGTCCCTCCACTTT
CATSRDYGGSLHF
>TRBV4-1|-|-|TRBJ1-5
TGCGCCAGCAGCCAAACCCCAGGGGCAGGAGGTCAGCCCCAGCATTTT
CASSQTPGAGGQPQHF
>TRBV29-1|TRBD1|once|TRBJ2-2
TGCAGCGGACAGGGAGTTCTGGGTGCCGGGGAGCTGTTTTTT
CSGQGVLGAGELFF
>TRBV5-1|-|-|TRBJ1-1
TGCGCCAGCAGCTTGTTGGGGAACACTGAAGCTTTCTTT
CASSLLGNTEAFF
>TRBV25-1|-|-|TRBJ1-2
TGTGCCAGCAGTGACTCCGTAGGAGGTCAGGCCTACACCTTC
CASSDSVGGQAYTF
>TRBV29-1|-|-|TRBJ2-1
TGCAGCGTTGGAGGGTGGGGGAGCTCCTACAATGAGCAGTTCTTC
CSVGGWGSSYNEQFF
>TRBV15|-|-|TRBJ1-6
TGTGCCACCAGCAGAGTGCAGAATTCACCCCTCCACTTT
CATSRVQNSPLHF
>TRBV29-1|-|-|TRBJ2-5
TGCAGCGTTGAAGGGCTTGGCGGGGAGACCCAGTACTTC
CSVEGLGGETQYF
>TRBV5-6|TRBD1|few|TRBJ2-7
TGTGCCAGCAGCGGACAGGGGGCGTTGGACGAGCAGTACTTC
CASSGQGALDEQYF
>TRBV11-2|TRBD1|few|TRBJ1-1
TGTGCCAGCAGCCTTTCCAGGGGGGCTGGGTACACTGAAGCTTTCTTT
CASSLSRGAGYTEAFF
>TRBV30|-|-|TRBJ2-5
TGTGCCTGGAGTGCGAGGATCCAAGAGACCCAGTACTTC
CAWSARIQETQYF
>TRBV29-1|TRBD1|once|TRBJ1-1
TGCAGCGTTGAAGATCGGGTAACGGGACAGGGGAGAACTGAAGCTTTCTTT
CSVEDRVTGQGRTEAFF
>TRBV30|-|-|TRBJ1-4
TGTGCCTGTCTGGGGGGGAACCTGGCAACTAATGAAAAACTGTTTTTT
CACLGGNLATNEKLFF
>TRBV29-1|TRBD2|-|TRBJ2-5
TGCAGCGCCGAACGGGGGGATAGGGAGACCCAGTACTTC
CSAERGDRETQYF
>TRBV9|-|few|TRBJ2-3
TGTGCCAGCAGCGTAGGCAGGGGCTGGACAGATACGCAGTATTTT
CASSVGRGWTDTQYF
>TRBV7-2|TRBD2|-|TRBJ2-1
TGTGCCAGCAGCTCCGGACTAGCGGGGCTCAGGCATGAGCAGTTCTTC
CASSSGLAGLRHEQFF
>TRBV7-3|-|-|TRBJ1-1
TGTGCCAGCAGCCCACCACAGGGTACGAACACTGAAGCTTTCTTT
CASSPPQGTNTEAFF
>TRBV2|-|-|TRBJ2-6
TGTGCCAGCAGTGATGGGGTCCCGGGGGCCAACGTCCTGACTTTC
CASSDGVPGANVLTF
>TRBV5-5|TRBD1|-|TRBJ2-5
TGTGCCAGCAGATTAGGGACAGGGGACGGGACCCAGTACTTC
CASRLGTGDGTQYF
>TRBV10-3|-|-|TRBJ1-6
TGTGCCATCAGTGGAAGCTCCTATAATTCACCCCTCCACTTT
CAISGSSYNSPLHF
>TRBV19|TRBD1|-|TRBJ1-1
TGTGCCAGTTTCAACAGGGGTGAAGCTTTCTTT
CASFNRGEAFF
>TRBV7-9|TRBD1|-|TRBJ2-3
TGTGCCAGCAGCTTAGAGGACAGGGAGATCACAGATACGCAGTATTTT
CASSLEDREITDTQYF
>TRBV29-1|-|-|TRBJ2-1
TGCAGCGCCCATGGGCAGGGTTACTCCGGAGATGAGCAGTTCTTC
CSAHGQGYSGDEQFF
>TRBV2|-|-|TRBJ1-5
TGTGCCAGCACCGAAGGGCCGGGGTGGTCCCAGCATTTT
CASTEGPGWSQHF
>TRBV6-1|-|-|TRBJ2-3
TGTGCCAGCAGTGAAGGATACACAGATACGCAGTATTTT
CASSEGYTDTQYF
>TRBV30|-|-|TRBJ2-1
TGTGCCTGGAGTGGGACAGACAATGAGCAGTTCTTC
CAWSGTDNEQFF
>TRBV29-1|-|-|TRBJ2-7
TGCAGCGTTGAAGATAGAGGGAGCGGGTTCGAGCAGTACTTC
CSVEDRGSGFEQYF
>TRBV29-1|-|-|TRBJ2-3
TGCAGCGTTGTCCCACAGGGTCGCACAGATACGCAGTATTTT
CSVVPQGRTDTQYF
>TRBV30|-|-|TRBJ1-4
TGTGCCTGGAGTGTCATGCCGGCGGGTGAAAAACTGTTTTTT
CAWSVMPAGEKLFF